This T cell receptor (beta chain) was recovered during a study of cytomegalovirus exposure and HLA in healthy donors. Whole-study context: The same platform was used for the roughly 130 validation repertoires and the roughly 700 first-cohort repertoires, a later analysis reported.

The table came from immunoSEQ multiplex PCR; TCRdb's copy has only in-frame clones and leaves some out. The data hold around 69,000 clones, with over 95% observed a single time. CDR1 is SGHRS, CDR2 YFSETQ, per germline. V gave up 2 bases and J gave up 7 bases; unmatched junction bases: 6. This CDR3 has 16 amino acids. Sequencing input: PBMCs. The gene calls are TRBV5-1 and TRBJ2-1; 13 nucleotides align to TRBD2. The sequence derives from a woman aged 18-29 years in good health and CMV-seropositive. CDR3 residues: CASSFLSGLAGNEQFF. Written as DNA, the CDR3 is TGCGCCAGCAGCTTCTTGTCGGGACTAGCGGGAAATGAGCAGTTCTTC.